The entry below gives a single T cell receptor beta chain sequence along with its context. What it binds is not known. The sample belongs to a study of cytomegalovirus exposure and HLA in healthy donors. Broader study findings: An analysis done earlier found most TCR beta V segments productive about 90% or about 30% of the time. In a later analysis, productive TCRs from donors in an Asian-associated ancestry cluster reportedly carried fewer N-insertions than the cohort mean.

The PCR ran on 60 Vbeta and 13 Jbeta primers. Data came from immunoSEQ multiplex PCR; TCRdb stores just in-frame clones and leaves some out. Among about 150,000 clones listed, 75% to 85% were seen once. This receptor was taken from a human donor in good health. Sequencing used PBMCs.

CDR3 nucleotide sequence: TGTGCCAGTAGATTCGGGAACACTGAAGCTTTCTTT. Residues: CASRFGNTEAFF. The genes are TRBV19 and TRBJ1-1; D remains ambiguous. Germline values: CDR1 LNHDA, CDR2 SQIVND (reference sequence). V shed 6 bases and J shed 1 base, with 6 bases lying between them. This CDR3 has 12 amino acids.